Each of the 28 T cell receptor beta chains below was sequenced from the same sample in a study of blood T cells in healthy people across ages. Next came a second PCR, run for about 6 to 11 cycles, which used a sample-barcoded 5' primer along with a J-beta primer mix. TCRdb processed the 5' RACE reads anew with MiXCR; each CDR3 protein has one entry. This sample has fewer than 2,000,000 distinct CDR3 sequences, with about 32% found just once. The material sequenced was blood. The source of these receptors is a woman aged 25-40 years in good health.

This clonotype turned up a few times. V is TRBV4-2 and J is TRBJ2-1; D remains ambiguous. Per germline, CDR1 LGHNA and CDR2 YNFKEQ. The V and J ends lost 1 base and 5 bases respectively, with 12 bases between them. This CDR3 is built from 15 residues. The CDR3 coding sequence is TGTGCCAGCAGCCAAGTAATGGGCGCGGACAATGAGCAGTTCTTC. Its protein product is CASSQVMGADNEQFF.

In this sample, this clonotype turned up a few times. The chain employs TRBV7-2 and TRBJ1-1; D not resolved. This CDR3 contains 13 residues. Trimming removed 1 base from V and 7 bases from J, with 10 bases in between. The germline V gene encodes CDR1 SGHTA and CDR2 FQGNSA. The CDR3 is CASSLDWAYEAFF. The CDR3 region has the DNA TGTGCCAGCAGCTTAGATTGGGCCTATGAAGCTTTCTTT.

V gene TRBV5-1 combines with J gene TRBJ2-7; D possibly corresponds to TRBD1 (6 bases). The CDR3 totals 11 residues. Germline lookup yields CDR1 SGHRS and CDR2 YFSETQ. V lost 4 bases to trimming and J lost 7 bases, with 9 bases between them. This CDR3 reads CASSADSEQYF. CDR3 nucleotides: TGCGCCAGCAGCGCGGACAGTGAGCAGTACTTC.

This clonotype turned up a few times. The CDR3 nucleotides read TGCGCCAGCAGCTCACTGCAGGGATGGGCCTACGAGCAGTACTTC. Its protein product is CASSSLQGWAYEQYF. This chain connects TRBV5-1 to TRBJ2-7; TRBD1 might be the D (5 bases). With 3 bases removed from V and 2 bases from J, the gap between germline ends came to 15 bases. Germline V gene lookup returns CDR1 SGHRS and CDR2 YFSETQ. The CDR3 spans 15 residues.

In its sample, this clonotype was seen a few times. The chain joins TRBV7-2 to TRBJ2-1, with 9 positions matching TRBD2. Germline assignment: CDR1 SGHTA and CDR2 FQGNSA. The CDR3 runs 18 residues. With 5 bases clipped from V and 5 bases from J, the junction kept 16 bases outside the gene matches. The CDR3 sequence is CASSPPDWAGGPNNEQFF. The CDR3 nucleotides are TGTGCCAGCAGCCCCCCCGATTGGGCGGGGGGGCCTAACAATGAGCAGTTCTTC.

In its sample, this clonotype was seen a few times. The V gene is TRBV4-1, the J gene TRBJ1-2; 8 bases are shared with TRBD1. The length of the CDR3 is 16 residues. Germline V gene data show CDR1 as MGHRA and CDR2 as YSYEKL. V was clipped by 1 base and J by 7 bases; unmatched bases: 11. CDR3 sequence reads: CASSQAPRDRKGGYTF. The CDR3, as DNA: TGCGCCAGCAGCCAAGCTCCTCGGGACAGGAAGGGTGGCTACACCTTC.

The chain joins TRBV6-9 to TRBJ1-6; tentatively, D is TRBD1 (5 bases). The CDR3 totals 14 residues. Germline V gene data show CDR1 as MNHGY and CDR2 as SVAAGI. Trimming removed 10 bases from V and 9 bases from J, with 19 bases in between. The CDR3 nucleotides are TGTGCCAATCCGACAGCTCTGGCTGGTTCACCCCTCCACTTT. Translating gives CANPTALAGSPLHF.

In nucleotides, the CDR3 is TGCAGTGTGGGGTCGTCACCTACAGGAAAACTGTTTTTT. The encoded protein is CSVGSSPTGKLFF. The chain is built from TRBV20-1 and TRBJ1-4; maybe TRBD1 (5 bases). In germline, CDR1 is DFQATT, CDR2 SNEGSKA (reference sequence). The V and J ends lost 7 bases and 10 bases respectively, with 19 bases between them. The CDR3 contains 13 residues.

This CDR3 is CASSLGLAGWDGYTF. Here the CDR3 DNA reads TGTGCCAGCAGCTTGGGATTAGCTGGATGGGATGGCTACACCTTC. The chain combines TRBV7-8 with TRBJ1-2; D gene ambiguous. Trimming stripped 3 bases from V and 6 bases from J, with 17 bases between. Per germline, CDR1 SGHVS and CDR2 FQNEAQ. The length of the CDR3 is 15 residues.

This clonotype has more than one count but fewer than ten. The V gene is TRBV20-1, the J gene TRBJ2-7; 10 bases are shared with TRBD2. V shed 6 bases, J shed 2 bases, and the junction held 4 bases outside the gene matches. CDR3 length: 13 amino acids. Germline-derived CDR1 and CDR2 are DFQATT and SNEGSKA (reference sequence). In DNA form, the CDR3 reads TGCAGTGCGCCCAGCGGGGGGGCCTACGAGCAGTACTTC. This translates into CSAPSGGAYEQYF.

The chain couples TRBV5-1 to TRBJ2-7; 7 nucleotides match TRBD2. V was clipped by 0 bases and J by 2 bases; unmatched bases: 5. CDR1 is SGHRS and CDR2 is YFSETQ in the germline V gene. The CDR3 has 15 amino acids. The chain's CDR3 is CASSLELAAAYEQYF. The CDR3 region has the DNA TGCGCCAGCAGCTTGGAGCTAGCGGCGGCCTACGAGCAGTACTTC. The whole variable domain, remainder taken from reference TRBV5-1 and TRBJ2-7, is KAGVTQTPRYLIKTRGQQVTLSCSPISGHRSVSWYQQTPGQGLQFLFEYFSETQRNKGNFPGRFSGRQFSNSRSEMNVSTLELGDSALYLCASSLELAAAYEQYFGPGTRLTVT.

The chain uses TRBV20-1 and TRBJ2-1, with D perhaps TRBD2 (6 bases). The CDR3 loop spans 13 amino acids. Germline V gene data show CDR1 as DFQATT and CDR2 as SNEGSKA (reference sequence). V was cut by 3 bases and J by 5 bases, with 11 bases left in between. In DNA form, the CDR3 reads TGCAGTGCTAGCGGGAGTAACCACAATGAGCAGTTCTTC. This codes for CSASGSNHNEQFF.

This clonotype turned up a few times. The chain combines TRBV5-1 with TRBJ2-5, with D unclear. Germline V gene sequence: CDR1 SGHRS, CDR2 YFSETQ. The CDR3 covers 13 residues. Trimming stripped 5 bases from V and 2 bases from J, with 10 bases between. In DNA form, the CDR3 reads TGCGCCAGCAGTCGCATCGAGCAAGAGACCCAGTACTTC. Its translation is CASSRIEQETQYF.

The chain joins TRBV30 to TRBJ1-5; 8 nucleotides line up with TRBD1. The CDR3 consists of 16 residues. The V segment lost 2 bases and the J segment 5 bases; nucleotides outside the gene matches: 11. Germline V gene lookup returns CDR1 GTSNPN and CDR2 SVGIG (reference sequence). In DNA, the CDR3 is TGTGCCTGGAGTACCTCAGGGGGCGCTTTCTATCAGCCCCAGCATTTT. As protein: CAWSTSGGAFYQPQHF. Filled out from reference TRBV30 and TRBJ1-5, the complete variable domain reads SQTIHQWPATLVQPVGSPLSLECTVEGTSNPNLYWYRQAAGRGLQLLFYSVGIGQISSEVPQNLSASRPQDRQFILSSKKLLLSDSGFYLCAWSTSGGAFYQPQHFGDGTRLSIL.

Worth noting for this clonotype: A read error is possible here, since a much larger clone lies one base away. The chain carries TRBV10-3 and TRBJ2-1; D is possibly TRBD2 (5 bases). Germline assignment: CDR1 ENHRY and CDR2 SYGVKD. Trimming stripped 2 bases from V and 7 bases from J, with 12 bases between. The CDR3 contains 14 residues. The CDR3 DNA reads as TGTGCCATCAGTGAGCCCTCGCCGGGGAATGAGCAGTTCTTC. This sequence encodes CAISEPSPGNEQFF.

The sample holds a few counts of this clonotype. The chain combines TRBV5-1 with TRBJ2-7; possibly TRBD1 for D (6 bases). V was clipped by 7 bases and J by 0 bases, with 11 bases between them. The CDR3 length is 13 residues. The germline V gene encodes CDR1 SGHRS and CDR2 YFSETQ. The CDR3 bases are TGCGCCAGCTACAGGGAAGACTCCTACGAGCAGTACTTC. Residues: CASYREDSYEQYF. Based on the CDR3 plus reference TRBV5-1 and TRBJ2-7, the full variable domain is KAGVTQTPRYLIKTRGQQVTLSCSPISGHRSVSWYQQTPGQGLQFLFEYFSETQRNKGNFPGRFSGRQFSNSRSEMNVSTLELGDSALYLCASYREDSYEQYFGPGTRLTVT.

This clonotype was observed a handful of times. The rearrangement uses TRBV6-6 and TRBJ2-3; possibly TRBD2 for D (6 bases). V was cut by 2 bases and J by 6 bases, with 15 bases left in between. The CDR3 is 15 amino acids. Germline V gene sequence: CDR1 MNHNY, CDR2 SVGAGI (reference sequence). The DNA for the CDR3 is TGTGCCAGCAGTTACGTCGGTGGAGGGATCGATACGCAGTATTTT. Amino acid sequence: CASSYVGGGIDTQYF.

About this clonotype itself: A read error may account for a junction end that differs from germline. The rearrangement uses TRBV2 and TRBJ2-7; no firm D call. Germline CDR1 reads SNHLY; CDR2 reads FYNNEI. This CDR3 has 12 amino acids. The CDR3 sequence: CACSTSGYEQYF. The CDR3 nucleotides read TGTGCCTGCAGTACTTCCGGCTACGAGCAGTACTTC. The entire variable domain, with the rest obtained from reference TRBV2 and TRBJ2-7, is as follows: EPEVTQTPSHQVTQMGQEVILRCVPISNHLYFYWYRQILGQKVEFLVSFYNNEISEKSEIFDDQFSVERPDGSNFTLKIRSTKLEDSAMYFCACSTSGYEQYFGPGTRLTVT.

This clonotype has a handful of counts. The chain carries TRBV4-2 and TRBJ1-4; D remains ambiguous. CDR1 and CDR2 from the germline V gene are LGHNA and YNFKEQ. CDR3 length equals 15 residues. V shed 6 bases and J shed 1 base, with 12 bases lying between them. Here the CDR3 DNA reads TGTGCCAGCAGGGAGGCGATTTTAACTAATGAAAAACTGTTTTTT. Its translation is CASREAILTNEKLFF.

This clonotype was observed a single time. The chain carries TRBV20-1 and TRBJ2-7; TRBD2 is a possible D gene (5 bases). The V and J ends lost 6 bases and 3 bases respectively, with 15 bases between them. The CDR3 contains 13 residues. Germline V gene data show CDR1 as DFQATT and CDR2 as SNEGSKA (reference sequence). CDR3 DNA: TGCAGTGCACTAGTGGGAGTTAACTACGAGCAGTACTTC. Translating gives CSALVGVNYEQYF.

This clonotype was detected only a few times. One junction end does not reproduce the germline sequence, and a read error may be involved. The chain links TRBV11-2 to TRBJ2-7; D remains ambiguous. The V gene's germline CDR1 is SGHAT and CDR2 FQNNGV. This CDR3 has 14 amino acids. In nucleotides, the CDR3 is TGTGCCAGCAGGTTAGGGCAAGGGATCTACGAGCAGTACTTC. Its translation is CASRLGQGIYEQYF.

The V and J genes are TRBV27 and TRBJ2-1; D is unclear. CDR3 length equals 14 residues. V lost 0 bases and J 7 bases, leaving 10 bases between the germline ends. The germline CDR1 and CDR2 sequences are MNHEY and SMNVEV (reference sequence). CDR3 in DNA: TGTGCCAGCAGTTTATCACCCAGCAAGAATGAGCAGTTCTTC. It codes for CASSLSPSKNEQFF.

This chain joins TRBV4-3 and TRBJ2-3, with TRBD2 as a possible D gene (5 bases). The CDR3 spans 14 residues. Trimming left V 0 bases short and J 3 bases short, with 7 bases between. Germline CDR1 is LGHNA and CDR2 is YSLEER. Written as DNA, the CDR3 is TGCGCCAGCAGCCAAGACGAGGGAACAGATACGCAGTATTTT. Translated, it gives CASSQDEGTDTQYF.

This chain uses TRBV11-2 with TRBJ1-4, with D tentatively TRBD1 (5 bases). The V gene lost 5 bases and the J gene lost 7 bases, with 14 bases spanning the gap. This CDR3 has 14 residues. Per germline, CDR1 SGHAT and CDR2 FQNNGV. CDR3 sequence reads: CASSGTPSPEKLFF. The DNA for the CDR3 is TGTGCCAGCAGCGGGACTCCTTCCCCTGAAAAACTGTTTTTT. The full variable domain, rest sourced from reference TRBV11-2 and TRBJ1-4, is EAGVAQSPRYKIIEKRQSVAFWCNPISGHATLYWYQQILGQGPKLLIQFQNNGVVDDSQLPKDRFSAERLKGVDSTLKIQPAKLEDSAVYLCASSGTPSPEKLFFGSGTQLSVL.

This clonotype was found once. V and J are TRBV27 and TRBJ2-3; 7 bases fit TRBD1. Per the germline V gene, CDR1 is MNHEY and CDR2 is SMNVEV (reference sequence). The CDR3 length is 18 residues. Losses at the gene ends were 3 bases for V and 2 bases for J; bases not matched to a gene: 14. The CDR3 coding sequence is TGTGCCAGCAGTTTGGACAGGTTACGTAGTGGTCCCACAGATACGCAGTATTTT. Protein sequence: CASSLDRLRSGPTDTQYF.

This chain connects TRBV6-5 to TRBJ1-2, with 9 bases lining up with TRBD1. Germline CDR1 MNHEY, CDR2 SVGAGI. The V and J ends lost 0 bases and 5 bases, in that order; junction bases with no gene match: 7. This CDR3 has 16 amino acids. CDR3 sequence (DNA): TGTGCCAGCAGTTACTCCCCTGGACAGGGGTTATATGGCTACACCTTC. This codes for CASSYSPGQGLYGYTF.

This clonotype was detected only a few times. The CDR3 sequence is CASSQADSSNFYEQYF. As DNA, the CDR3 is TGCGCCAGCAGCCAGGCCGACAGTTCCAATTTTTACGAGCAGTACTTC. The chain carries TRBV4-1 and TRBJ2-7; weak D call: TRBD1 (5 bases). This CDR3 comprises 16 residues. V shed 3 bases and J shed 4 bases, with 19 bases lying between them. From germline, CDR1 is MGHRA and CDR2 YSYEKL.

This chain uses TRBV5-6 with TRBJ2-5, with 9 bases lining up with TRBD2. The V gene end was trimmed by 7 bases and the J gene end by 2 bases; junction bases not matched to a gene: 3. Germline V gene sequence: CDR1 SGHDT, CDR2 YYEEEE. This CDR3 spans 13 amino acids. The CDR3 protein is CASVLAGQETQYF. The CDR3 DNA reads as TGTGCCAGCGTCCTAGCGGGGCAAGAGACCCAGTACTTC.